This entry is about one T cell receptor (beta chain). The germline V gene encodes CDR1 SGHTA and CDR2 FQGNSA. With V trimmed by 5 bases and J by 3 bases, 5 bases remained unmatched. CDR3 length: 14 residues. Each CDR3 protein gets one entry after TCRdb re-called the RT-PCR reads with MiXCR. The top ten hold 3.6% of the sample, which has 550,000 to 750,000 distinct CDR3 sequences, 12% to 15% seen once. Sequenced: memory CD4+ T cells from blood. This clonotype originated in a female donor in good health, serving as a healthy control. The chain links TRBV7-2 to TRBJ2-7, with TRBD2 matching 9 bases. The CDR3 region has the DNA TGTGCCAGCAGCCGGACTAGCGTCGGCTACGAGCAGTACTTC. The encoded protein is CASSRTSVGYEQYF.